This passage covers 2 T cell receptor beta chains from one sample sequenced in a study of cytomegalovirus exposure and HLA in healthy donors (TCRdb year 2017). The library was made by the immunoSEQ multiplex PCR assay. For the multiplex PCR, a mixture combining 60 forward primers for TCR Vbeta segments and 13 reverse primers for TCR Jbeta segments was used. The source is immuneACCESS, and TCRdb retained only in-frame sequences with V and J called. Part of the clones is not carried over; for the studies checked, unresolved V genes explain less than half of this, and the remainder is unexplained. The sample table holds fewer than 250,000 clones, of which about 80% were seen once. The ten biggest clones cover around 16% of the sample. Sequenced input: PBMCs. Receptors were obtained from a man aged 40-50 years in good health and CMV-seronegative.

The CDR3 is CASSLAGASYEQYF. As DNA, the CDR3 is TGTGCCAGCAGTTTAGCGGGCGCTTCCTACGAGCAGTACTTC. The V call is TRBV27, the J call TRBJ2-7; the D gene is possibly TRBD2 (5 bases). V lost 2 bases and J 1 base, leaving 9 bases between the germline ends. From germline, CDR1 is MNHEY and CDR2 SMNVEV (reference sequence). CDR3 length: 14 amino acids.

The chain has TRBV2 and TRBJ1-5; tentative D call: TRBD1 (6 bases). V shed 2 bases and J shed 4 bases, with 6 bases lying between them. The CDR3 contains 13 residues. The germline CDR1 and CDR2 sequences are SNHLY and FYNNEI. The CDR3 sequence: CASSEQGNQPQHF. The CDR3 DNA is TGTGCCAGCAGTGAACAGGGGAATCAGCCCCAGCATTTT. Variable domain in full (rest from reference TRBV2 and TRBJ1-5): EPEVTQTPSHQVTQMGQEVILRCVPISNHLYFYWYRQILGQKVEFLVSFYNNEISEKSEIFDDQFSVERPDGSNFTLKIRSTKLEDSAMYFCASSEQGNQPQHFGDGTRLSIL.